This TCR beta chain was obtained from a study of blood T cell repertoires in COVID-19. This clone showed up just once. Repertoires were generated with immunoSEQ multiplex PCR, while TCRdb's copy carries only in-frame clones and drops some. Of roughly 230,000 clones in the sample, around 81% were seen once. Recovered Cohort 3 donors showed two negative PCRs, clearance, or symptom resolution. The germline V gene encodes CDR1 LNHDA and CDR2 SQIVND (reference sequence). V was pared by 7 bases and J by 5 bases, with 9 bases of the junction left unmatched. The CDR3 runs to 14 residues. The chain is built from TRBV19 and TRBJ1-1; 8 positions agree with TRBD1. Sequenced input: PBMCs or T cells enriched from blood (not recorded which). The receptor's source is a man over 45 who had recovered from COVID-19. The CDR3: CASIPGGGRTEAFF. For the CDR3, the DNA is TGTGCCAGTATCCCAGGGGGCGGCCGAACTGAAGCTTTCTTT. Full variable domain (rest looked up from reference TRBV19 and TRBJ1-1): DGGITQSPKYLFRKEGQNVTLSCEQNLNHDAMYWYRQDPGQGLRLIYYSQIVNDFQKGDIAEGYSVSREKKESFPLTVTSAQKNPTAFYLCASIPGGGRTEAFFGQGTRLTVV.